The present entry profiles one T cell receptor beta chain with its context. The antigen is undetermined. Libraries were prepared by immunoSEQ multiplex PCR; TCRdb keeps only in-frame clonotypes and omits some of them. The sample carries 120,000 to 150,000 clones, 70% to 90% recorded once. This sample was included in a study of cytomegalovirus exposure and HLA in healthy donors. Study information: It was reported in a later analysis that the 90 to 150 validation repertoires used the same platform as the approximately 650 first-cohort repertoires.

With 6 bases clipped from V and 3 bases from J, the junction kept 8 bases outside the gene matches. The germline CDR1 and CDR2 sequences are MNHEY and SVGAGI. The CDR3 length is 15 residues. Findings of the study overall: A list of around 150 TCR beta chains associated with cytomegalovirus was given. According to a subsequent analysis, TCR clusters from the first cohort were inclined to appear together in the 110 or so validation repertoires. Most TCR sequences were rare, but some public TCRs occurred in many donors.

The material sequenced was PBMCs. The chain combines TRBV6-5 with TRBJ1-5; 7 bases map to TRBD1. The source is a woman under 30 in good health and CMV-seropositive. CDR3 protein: CASRPDRADNQPQHF. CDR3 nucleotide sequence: TGTGCCAGCAGACCCGACAGGGCGGACAATCAGCCCCAGCATTTT.